This TCR beta chain was sequenced during a study of shared T cell receptors in the human thymus. V lost 5 bases, J lost 4 bases, and 26 bases lay in between. CDR1 SGHAT and CDR2 FQNNGV come from the germline V gene. This CDR3 region has 19 residues. Repertoires were generated with immunoSEQ multiplex PCR, while TCRdb's copy carries only in-frame clones and drops some. The sample lists about 380,000 clones; approximately 95% were seen once. The clonotype was recovered from a human donor. The sample was thymocytes. V gene TRBV11-2 combines with J gene TRBJ2-2; maybe TRBD1 (6 bases). The CDR3 region has the DNA TGTGCCAGCAGCACCCGGGACAATCCCCCGAAATCCGGCACCGGGGAGCTGTTTTTT. It translates to CASSTRDNPPKSGTGELFF.